This T cell receptor beta chain was recorded in a study of blood T cell repertoires in COVID-19. TCRdb's table, derived via immunoSEQ multiplex PCR, lists solely in-frame clones and lacks some. Among 75,000 to 100,000 clones listed, around 87% were seen once. CDR1 and CDR2 (germline): SEHNR, FQNEAQ (reference sequence). CDR3 length: 14 residues. V lost 0 bases and J lost 9, with 15 bases in between. This receptor was obtained from a human donor in a cohort sampled during active COVID-19. Sequenced sample: peripheral blood. The chain links TRBV7-9 to TRBJ2-7; the D is unclear. The CDR3 sequence: CASSLATEKLAQYF. CDR3 nucleotides: TGTGCCAGCAGCTTAGCGACTGAAAAGTTGGCGCAGTACTTC.